This section outlines one TCR beta chain sequence together with its context. Antigen: not known. Documented treatment: roughly 18 received Ad26.COV2.S at low or high dose, single or two shots; about 5 received placebo; per-sample allocation not given. Day 63 after the first injection of vaccine or placebo was the sampling time. Generated by immunoSEQ multiplex PCR, the TCRdb table keeps only in-frame clones and is missing some. This table has approximately 360,000 clones, about 83% appearing once. Per the germline V gene, CDR1 is GTSNPN and CDR2 is SVGIG (reference sequence). Trimming removed 3 bases at V and 2 bases at J, with 15 bases between. The length of the CDR3 is 15 residues. The record originates from a study of Ad26.COV2.S vaccination and SARS-CoV-2 variants. Study-wide context: Vaccine-arm donor from the placebo-controlled COV1001 Ad26.COV2.S trial. Study-level results: Estimates derived from TCR breadth and depth analyses may have underestimated total T cell responses. Spike-specific TCR breadth in vaccine recipients exceeded that seen in placebo recipients. Non-spike TCR breadth was similar in vaccine and placebo recipients.

V gene TRBV30 combines with J gene TRBJ2-3, with a possible D match to TRBD1 (6 bases). The source is a person aged 18-65 years who received the Ad26.COV2.S COVID-19 vaccine or a placebo. The sequences come from peripheral blood, collected in a trial of Ad26.COV2.S vaccine versus placebo. In DNA form, the CDR3 reads TGTGCCTGGAGGGGCCTCAGGGGCAACACAGATACGCAGTATTTT. Residues: CAWRGLRGNTDTQYF.